What follows are 27 T cell receptor beta chains derived from one specimen sequenced in a study of T cells in Graves' hyperthyroidism and ophthalmopathy. TCR beta CDR3 regions were amplified from RNA transcripts. In the first-round RT-PCR of the TCR CDR3, the HTBI primer set was used. TCRdb called the multiplex PCR reads again in MiXCR, with one record for every CDR3 protein. This sample carries some 510,000 distinct CDR3 sequences, roughly 20% of them seen once, and the ten largest clones take approximately 25%. Sequencing input: blood. These receptors were obtained from a man aged 18 to 35 with Graves' hyperthyroidism.

V is TRBV18 and J is TRBJ2-4, with unresolved D. Germline values: CDR1 KGHSH, CDR2 LQKENI. This CDR3 has 15 residues. V lost 3 bases and J lost 8, with 17 bases in between. The CDR3 DNA follows: TGTGCCAGCTCACCTTTAACGGCGCCTAGGGACATTCAGTACTTC. Encoded protein: CASSPLTAPRDIQYF.

This chain links TRBV5-1 with TRBJ2-5, with D possibly matching TRBD1 (7 bases). V dropped 7 bases and J dropped 5 bases, with 21 bases sitting between them. From germline, CDR1 is SGHRS and CDR2 YFSETQ. The CDR3 is made up of 15 amino acids. The CDR3 protein is CASGRQGGSSETQYF. DNA of the CDR3: TGCGCCAGCGGACGCCAGGGGGGCAGTTCTGAGACCCAGTACTTC.

This clonotype was picked up many times. The chain has TRBV20-1 and TRBJ1-2; D gene unclear. V was cut by 2 bases and J by 8 bases, with 15 bases left in between. In germline, CDR1 is DFQATT, CDR2 SNEGSKA (reference sequence). This CDR3 spans 13 amino acids. The CDR3 spells CSARPKNTVGYTF. In DNA form, the CDR3 reads TGCAGTGCTAGACCAAAGAACACCGTGGGCTACACCTTC.

The CDR3 nucleotides are TGTGCCAGCAGTTACTCCCTCCGAAGCGGGGTGACCTACGAGCAGTACTTC. Amino acid sequence: CASSYSLRSGVTYEQYF. V usage is TRBV6-5 and J usage is TRBJ2-7, with 7 bases identical to TRBD2. The CDR3 is 17 amino acids. V trimming: 0 bases; J trimming: 2 bases; junction bases outside the gene matches: 10. The V gene's germline CDR1 is MNHEY and CDR2 SVGAGI.

This clonotype appeared a few times. V and J are TRBV5-4 and TRBJ1-1, with a possible D match to TRBD1 (5 bases). The germline V gene has CDR1 SGHNT and CDR2 YYREEE (reference sequence). The CDR3 runs to 14 residues. Trimming shortened V by 4 bases and J by 2 bases, and 12 bases separated the two germline ends. The CDR3 here is CASSGRTLNTEAFF. Written as DNA, the CDR3 is TGTGCCAGCAGCGGAAGGACACTTAACACTGAAGCTTTCTTT.

This clonotype was counted at least ten times. V usage is TRBV6-1 and J usage is TRBJ2-2; D possibly corresponds to TRBD2 (6 bases). Germline assignment: CDR1 MNHNS and CDR2 SASEGT. The V end lost 8 bases, the J end lost 1 base, and 20 bases lay between the germline ends. The CDR3 runs to 17 residues. CDR3: CASGPYIGGVNTGELFF. The CDR3 DNA is TGTGCCAGCGGGCCTTATATTGGCGGGGTGAACACCGGGGAGCTGTTTTTT.

V usage is TRBV12-3 or TRBV12-4 and J usage is TRBJ1-2; D not resolved. The length of the CDR3 is 12 residues. Between the trimmed V and J ends, which lost 5 bases and 2 bases, there was a span of 6 bases. CDR3 in amino acids: CASSPQNYGYTF. The CDR3 bases are TGTGCCAGCAGTCCGCAAAACTATGGCTACACCTTC.

This clonotype was counted many times. The J gene is TRBJ2-5, the V gene TRBV20-1; 7 bases align to TRBD2. Germline V gives CDR1 DFQATT, CDR2 SNEGSKA (reference sequence). This CDR3 has 14 amino acids. The J segment lost 3 bases and the V segment lost 6 bases, leaving 10 bases of the junction unmatched. CDR3 residues: CSALLRRGKETQYF. The CDR3 DNA reads TGCAGTGCACTACTAAGGCGGGGGAAAGAGACCCAGTACTTC.

This clonotype was seen many times. The J gene is TRBJ2-5, the V gene TRBV29-1; no reliable D call. Germline lookup yields CDR1 SQVTM and CDR2 ANQGSEA. This CDR3 has 10 residues. V was trimmed by 4 bases and J by 5 bases, leaving 5 bases between them. CDR3 protein: CSVGLETQYF. The DNA for the CDR3 is TGCAGCGTTGGTTTGGAGACCCAGTACTTC. Based on the CDR3 plus reference TRBV29-1 and TRBJ2-5, the full variable domain is SAVISQKPSRDICQRGTSLTIQCQVDSQVTMMFWYRQQPGQSLTLIATANQGSEATYESGFVIDKFPISRPNLTFSTLTVSNMSPEDSSIYLCSVGLETQYFGPGTRLLVL.

This clonotype occurred a few times. This chain uses TRBV28 with TRBJ1-2; no clear D gene. Trimming cost V 5 bases and J 8 bases, with 21 bases left between them. The CDR3 contains 15 residues. Germline CDR1 MDHEN, CDR2 SYDVKM. Here the CDR3 DNA reads TGTGCCAGCAGTATTCCAGCGGGGAGGCCGGGAGGCTACACCTTC. Translating it yields CASSIPAGRPGGYTF.

This clonotype was seen repeatedly, ten times or more. This chain links TRBV7-8 with TRBJ1-5; D is unresolved. This CDR3 has 15 amino acids. V gave up 3 bases and J gave up 2 bases, with 11 bases separating them. From germline, CDR1 is SGHVS and CDR2 FQNEAQ. The CDR3 is CASSLWGGRNQPQHF. The CDR3 DNA follows: TGTGCCAGCAGCTTGTGGGGTGGGCGCAATCAGCCCCAGCATTTT.

Details on this clonotype: A read error may account for a junction end that differs from germline. The rearrangement joins TRBV7-9 to TRBJ1-1, with no clear D. Germline V CDR1 and CDR2: SEHNR, FQNEAQ (reference sequence). CDR3 length: 15 residues. The DNA of the CDR3 is TGTGCCAGCAGCCTAGCTTATGCAAGGAACACTGAAGCTTTCTTT. This encodes CASSLAYARNTEAFF.

This clonotype was observed a few times. CDR3 protein: CSARVGTGQETQYF. The DNA of the CDR3 is TGCAGTGCTAGAGTCGGGACAGGACAAGAGACCCAGTACTTC. This chain links TRBV20-1 with TRBJ2-5; 8 bases map to TRBD1. CDR1 is DFQATT, CDR2 SNEGSKA, per germline (reference sequence). Germline trimming cut 1 base from V and 2 bases from J; bases unmatched to any gene: 3. The CDR3 extends over 14 amino acids.

Many counts were recorded for this clonotype. The chain is built from TRBV6-5 and TRBJ1-1, with D perhaps matching TRBD1 (5 bases). Germline loops: CDR1 MNHEY, CDR2 SVGAGI. The CDR3 spans 11 residues. Trimming pared 6 bases from V and 11 bases from J, leaving 13 bases between. CDR3 region: CASSYKGSAFF. The DNA for the CDR3 is TGTGCCAGCAGCTACAAGGGGTCGGCTTTCTTT.

V is TRBV30 and J is TRBJ1-3; D might be TRBD1 (5 bases). The CDR3 length is 15 residues. V lost 2 bases, J lost 4 bases, and 15 bases lay in between. Germline CDR1 reads GTSNPN; CDR2 reads SVGIG (reference sequence). CDR3 sequence (DNA): TGTGCCTGGAGTATCAAAGGGGCGAAAGGAAACACCATATATTTT. Its translation is CAWSIKGAKGNTIYF.

This clonotype was recorded many times. The CDR3 is CASSQGVYEQYF. The CDR3 DNA reads TGTGCCAGCTCACAGGGGGTCTACGAGCAGTACTTC. V usage is TRBV3-1 and J usage is TRBJ2-7; 8 positions agree with TRBD1. CDR1 and CDR2 from the germline V gene are LGHDT and YNNKEL (reference sequence). V gave up 8 bases and J gave up 3 bases; unmatched junction bases: 3. The CDR3 consists of 12 residues.

The chain uses TRBV9 and TRBJ1-6; D may be TRBD1 (6 bases). The V end was cut by 0 bases, the J end by 8 bases, with 9 bases between. The CDR3 runs 14 residues. Looked up from germline, CDR1 is SGDLS and CDR2 is YYNGEE. Here the CDR3 reads CASSVAGEDSPLHF. In nucleotides, the CDR3 is TGTGCCAGCAGCGTAGCAGGGGAAGATTCACCCCTCCACTTT.

The chain joins TRBV6-1 to TRBJ1-5, with D tentatively TRBD1 (5 bases). This CDR3 region has 15 residues. Germline CDR1 reads MNHNS; CDR2 reads SASEGT. Trimming shortened V by 6 bases and J by 10 bases, and 22 bases separated the two germline ends. CDR3 DNA sequence: TGTGCCAGCAGACCAGAACTGGGGCCGGGGGACCCCCAGCATTTT. Residues: CASRPELGPGDPQHF.

This clonotype was detected many times. This chain uses TRBV30 with TRBJ2-7, with 9 positions matching TRBD2. The length of the CDR3 is 13 residues. V lost 2 bases to trimming and J lost 10 bases; unmatched junction nucleotides: 9. The V gene's germline CDR1 is GTSNPN and CDR2 SVGIG (reference sequence). Here the CDR3 DNA reads TGTGCCTGGAGTCGGCTAGCGGGGACGAGCCAGTACTTC. Translating gives CAWSRLAGTSQYF.

This clonotype was detected many times. The genes are TRBV28 and TRBJ1-5, with no clear D. The germline CDR1 and CDR2 sequences are MDHEN and SYDVKM. V lost 3 bases to trimming and J lost 3 bases, with 6 bases between them. The CDR3 has 13 amino acids. CDR3 coding DNA: TGTGCCAGCAGTTTCCCGTACAATCAGCCCCAGCATTTT. As protein: CASSFPYNQPQHF.

This clonotype has ten or more counts. V gene TRBV2 combines with J gene TRBJ1-5, with D possibly matching TRBD1 (5 bases). The CDR3 is 14 amino acids. Germline CDR1 reads SNHLY; CDR2 reads FYNNEI. Trimming removed 3 bases at V and 7 bases at J, with 13 bases between. This CDR3 is CASSEAGVRQPQHF. CDR3 sequence (DNA): TGTGCCAGCAGTGAGGCGGGGGTCAGGCAGCCCCAGCATTTT. Based on the CDR3 plus reference TRBV2 and TRBJ1-5, the full variable domain is EPEVTQTPSHQVTQMGQEVILRCVPISNHLYFYWYRQILGQKVEFLVSFYNNEISEKSEIFDDQFSVERPDGSNFTLKIRSTKLEDSAMYFCASSEAGVRQPQHFGDGTRLSIL.

This clonotype was recorded at least ten times. The V and J genes are TRBV15 and TRBJ2-5; tentatively, D is TRBD2 (7 bases). The V end was cut by 4 bases, the J end by 2 bases, with 14 bases between. The CDR3 spans 15 residues. The germline CDR1 and CDR2 sequences are LNHNV and YYDKDF (reference sequence). The DNA for the CDR3 is TGTGCCACCAGCATAGGAGGGGGGGATCAAGAGACCCAGTACTTC. It encodes CATSIGGGDQETQYF. Full variable domain (outside the CDR3, taken from reference TRBV15 and TRBJ2-5): DAMVIQNPRYQVTQFGKPVTLSCSQTLNHNVMYWYQQKSSQAPKLLFHYYDKDFNNEADTPDNFQSRRPNTSFCFLDIRSPGLGDTAMYLCATSIGGGDQETQYFGPGTRLLVL.

V and J are TRBV10-1 and TRBJ2-3, with no clear D. The CDR3 length is 14 residues. The germline CDR1 and CDR2 sequences are WNHNN and SYGVQD (reference sequence). Trimming removed 5 bases at V and 1 base at J, with 10 bases between. DNA of the CDR3: TGCGCCAGCAGTTCTAGGTTCGGCACAGATACGCAGTATTTT. Protein: CASSSRFGTDTQYF.

This clonotype was recorded many times. The J gene is TRBJ2-5, the V gene TRBV6-1, with a tentative D call TRBD2 (7 bases). Germline assignment: CDR1 MNHNS and CDR2 SASEGT. V lost 4 bases and J lost 3, with 15 bases in between. This CDR3 region has 15 residues. CDR3 DNA: TGTGCCAGCAGTGCAAACAGGGCGGGGGAAGAGACCCAGTACTTC. Translating it yields CASSANRAGEETQYF.

The genes are TRBV6-1 and TRBJ2-5; TRBD2 matches at 9 bases. This CDR3 is 14 amino acids long. CDR1 is MNHNS, CDR2 SASEGT, per germline. After removal of 6 bases from V and 5 bases from J, the junction contained 7 bases not matched to a gene. This CDR3 is CASRVSGRQETQYF. The DNA of the CDR3 is TGTGCCAGCAGGGTTAGCGGGAGACAGGAGACCCAGTACTTC.

This clonotype was counted many times. The rearrangement links TRBV11-1 to TRBJ1-1; possible D gene TRBD1, 6 bases. Germline values: CDR1 SGHAT, CDR2 FQDESV (reference sequence). This CDR3 has 16 amino acids. V was clipped by 1 base and J by 5 bases, with 17 bases between them. CDR3 protein: CASSLVRRGGGTEAFF. The CDR3 DNA reads TGTGCCAGCAGCTTAGTCCGCCGAGGGGGTGGGACTGAAGCTTTCTTT.

This clonotype was recorded a few times. This may be a read error, as it is one base from a much larger clone. This chain uses TRBV6-5 with TRBJ1-1; the D is unclear. The V gene's germline CDR1 is MNHEY and CDR2 SVGAGI. The CDR3 is 12 residues long. The CDR3 bases are TGTGCCAGCAGCGCTCTGGGCGCTGAAGCTTGCTTT. Residues: CASSALGAEACF.